This T cell receptor (beta chain) was obtained from a study of cytomegalovirus exposure and HLA in healthy donors. Whole-study findings and limits: In a later analysis, HLA-associated beta chains showed higher expansion and lower generation probabilities than comparable chains.

With respect to this clone: Its specificity is unknown.

The primer mix had 60 Vbeta and 13 Jbeta primers. The assay was immunoSEQ multiplex PCR, and TCRdb's table has in-frame clones only and misses some. This sample yields around 180,000 clones, of which 75% to 85% are seen a single time; about 12% belongs to the top ten. V shed 2 bases and J 2 bases; nucleotides not matched to a gene: 7. The germline gives CDR1 MGHRA, CDR2 YSYEKL. The CDR3 has 17 residues. The chain recombines TRBV4-1 with TRBJ2-3; 10 bases fit TRBD2. This TCR was sampled from a woman aged 50 to 60 in good health and CMV-seropositive. Sequencing was carried out using PBMCs. The CDR3 nucleotides read TGCGCCAGCAGCCAAAGTGGACTAGCGGAGACCACAGATACGCAGTATTTT. It specifies CASSQSGLAETTDTQYF.